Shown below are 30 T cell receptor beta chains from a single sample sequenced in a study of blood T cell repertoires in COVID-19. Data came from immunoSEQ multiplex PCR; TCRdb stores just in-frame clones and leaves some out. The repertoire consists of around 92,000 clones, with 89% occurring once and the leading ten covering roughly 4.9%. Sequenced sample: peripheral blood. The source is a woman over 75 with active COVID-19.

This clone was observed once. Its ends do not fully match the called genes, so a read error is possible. The CDR3 is CASSVAGGRGETQYF. The CDR3 DNA reads TGTGCCAGCAGCGTAGCGGGAGGGCGCGGGGAGACCCAGTACTTC. V gene TRBV7-2 combines with J gene TRBJ2-5, with 11 nucleotides matching TRBD2. This CDR3 comprises 15 residues. The germline CDR1 and CDR2 sequences are SGHTA and FQGNSA.

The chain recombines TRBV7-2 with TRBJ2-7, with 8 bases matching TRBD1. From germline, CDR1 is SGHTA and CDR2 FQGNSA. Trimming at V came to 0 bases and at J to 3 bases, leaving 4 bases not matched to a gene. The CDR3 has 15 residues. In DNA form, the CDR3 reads TGTGCCAGCAGCTTAGCGACAGGGGCTTTCTACGAGCAGTACTTC. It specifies CASSLATGAFYEQYF.

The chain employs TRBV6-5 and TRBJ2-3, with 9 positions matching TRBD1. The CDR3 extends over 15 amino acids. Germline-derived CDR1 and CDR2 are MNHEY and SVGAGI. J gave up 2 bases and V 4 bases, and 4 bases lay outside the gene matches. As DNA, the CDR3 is TGTGCCAGCAGTTCCGGGACAGGGAACACAGATACGCAGTATTTT. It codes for CASSSGTGNTDTQYF.

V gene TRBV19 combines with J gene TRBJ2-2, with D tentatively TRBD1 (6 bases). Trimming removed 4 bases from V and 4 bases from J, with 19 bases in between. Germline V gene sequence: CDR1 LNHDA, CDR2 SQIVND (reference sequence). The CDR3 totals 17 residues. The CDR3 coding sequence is TGTGCCAGTAGTAGACTCCCAGGACAGAAAAGCACCGGGGAGCTGTTTTTT. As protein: CASSRLPGQKSTGELFF.

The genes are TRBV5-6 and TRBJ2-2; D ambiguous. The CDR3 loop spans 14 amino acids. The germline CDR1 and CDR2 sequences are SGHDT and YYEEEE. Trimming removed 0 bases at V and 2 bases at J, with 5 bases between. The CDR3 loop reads CASSLGENTGELFF. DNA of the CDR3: TGTGCCAGCAGCTTGGGAGAAAACACCGGGGAGCTGTTTTTT.

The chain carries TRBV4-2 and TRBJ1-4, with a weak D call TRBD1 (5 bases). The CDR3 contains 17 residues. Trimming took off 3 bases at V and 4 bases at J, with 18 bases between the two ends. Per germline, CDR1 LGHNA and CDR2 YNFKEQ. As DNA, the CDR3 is TGTGCCAGCAGCCAGCAGACCGGCGGGGCTATTAATGAAAAACTGTTTTTT. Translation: CASSQQTGGAINEKLFF.

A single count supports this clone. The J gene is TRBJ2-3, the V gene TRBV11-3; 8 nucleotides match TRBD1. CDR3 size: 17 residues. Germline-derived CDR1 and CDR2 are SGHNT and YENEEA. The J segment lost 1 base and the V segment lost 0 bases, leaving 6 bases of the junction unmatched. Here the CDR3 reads CASSLDRGLLGTDTQYF. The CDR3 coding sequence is TGTGCCAGCAGCTTAGACAGGGGGCTTCTGGGCACAGATACGCAGTATTTT.

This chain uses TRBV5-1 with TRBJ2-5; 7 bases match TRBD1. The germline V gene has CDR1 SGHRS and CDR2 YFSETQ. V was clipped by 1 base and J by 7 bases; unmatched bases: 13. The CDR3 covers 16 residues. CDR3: CASSLSRTGALLTQYF. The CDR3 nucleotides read TGCGCCAGCAGCTTGTCAAGGACAGGAGCTCTGTTGACCCAGTACTTC.

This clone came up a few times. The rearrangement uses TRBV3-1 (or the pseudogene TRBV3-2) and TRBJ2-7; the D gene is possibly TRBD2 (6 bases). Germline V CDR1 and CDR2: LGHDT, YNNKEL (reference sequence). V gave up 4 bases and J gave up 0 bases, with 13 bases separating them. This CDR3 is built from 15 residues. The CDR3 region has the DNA TGTGCCAGCAGCCTTCGGGGGTCGAGCTCCTACGAGCAGTACTTC. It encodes CASSLRGSSSYEQYF.

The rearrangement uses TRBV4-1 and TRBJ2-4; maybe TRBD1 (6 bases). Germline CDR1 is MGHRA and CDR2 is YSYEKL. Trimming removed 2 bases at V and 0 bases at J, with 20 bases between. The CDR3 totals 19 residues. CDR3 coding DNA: TGCGCCAGCAGCCAAAACAGGGCCGGAATTCATTTAGCCAAAAACATTCAGTACTTC. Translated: CASSQNRAGIHLAKNIQYF.

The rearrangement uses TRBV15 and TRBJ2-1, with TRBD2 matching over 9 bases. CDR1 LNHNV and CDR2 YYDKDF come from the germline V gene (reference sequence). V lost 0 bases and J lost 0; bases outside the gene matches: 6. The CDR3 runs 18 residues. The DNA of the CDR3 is TGTGCCACCAGCAGAGACCCTAGCGGGACGAGCTCCTACAATGAGCAGTTCTTC. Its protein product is CATSRDPSGTSSYNEQFF.

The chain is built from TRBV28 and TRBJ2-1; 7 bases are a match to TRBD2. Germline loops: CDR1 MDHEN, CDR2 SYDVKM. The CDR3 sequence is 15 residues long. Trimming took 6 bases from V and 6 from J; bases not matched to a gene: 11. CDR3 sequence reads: CASRAGGGGRNEQFF. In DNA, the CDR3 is TGTGCCAGCAGGGCAGGCGGGGGAGGACGCAATGAGCAGTTCTTC.

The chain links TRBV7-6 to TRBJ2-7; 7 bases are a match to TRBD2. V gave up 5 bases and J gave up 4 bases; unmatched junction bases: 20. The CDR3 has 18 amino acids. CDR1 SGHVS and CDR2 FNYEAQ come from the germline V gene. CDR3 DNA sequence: TGTGCCAGCAGCCCTGAATTAGCGGGTTTTCTCACAACTTACGAGCAGTACTTC. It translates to CASSPELAGFLTTYEQYF.

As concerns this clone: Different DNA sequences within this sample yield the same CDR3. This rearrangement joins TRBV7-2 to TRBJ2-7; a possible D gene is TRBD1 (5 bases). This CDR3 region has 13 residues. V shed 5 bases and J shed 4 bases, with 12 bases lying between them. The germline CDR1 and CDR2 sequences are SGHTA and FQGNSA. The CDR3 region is CASSRDRVYEQYF. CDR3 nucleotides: TGTGCCAGCAGCCGCGACAGAGTATACGAGCAGTACTTC.

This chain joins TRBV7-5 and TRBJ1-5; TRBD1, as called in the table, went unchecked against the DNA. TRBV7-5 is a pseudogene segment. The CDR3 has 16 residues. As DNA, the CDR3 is TGTGCCAGAAGCTTTCACAGTCCTCATAGCAATCAGCCCCAGCATTTT. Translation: CARSFHSPHSNQPQHF.

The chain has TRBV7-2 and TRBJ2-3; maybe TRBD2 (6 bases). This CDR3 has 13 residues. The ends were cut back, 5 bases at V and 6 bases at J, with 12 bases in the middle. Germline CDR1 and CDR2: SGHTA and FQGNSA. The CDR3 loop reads CASSAGRGDTQYF. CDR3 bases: TGTGCCAGCAGCGCCGGTCGGGGGGATACGCAGTATTTT.

The CDR3 DNA follows: TGTGCCAGCAGTGTGGAGAGTTTGGATGGCTACACCTTC. It codes for CASSVESLDGYTF. The gene calls are TRBV2 and TRBJ1-2; no clear D. This CDR3 is built from 13 residues. Looked up from germline, CDR1 is SNHLY and CDR2 is FYNNEI. V was trimmed by 4 bases and J by 6 bases, leaving 12 bases between them.

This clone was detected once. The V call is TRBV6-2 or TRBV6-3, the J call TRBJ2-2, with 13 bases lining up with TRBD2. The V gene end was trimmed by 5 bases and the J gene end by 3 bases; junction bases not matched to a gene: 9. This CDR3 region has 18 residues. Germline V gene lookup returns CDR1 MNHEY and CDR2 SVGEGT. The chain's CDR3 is CASSSSGLAGPYTGELFF. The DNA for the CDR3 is TGTGCCAGCAGTAGCTCGGGACTAGCGGGACCATACACCGGGGAGCTGTTTTTT.

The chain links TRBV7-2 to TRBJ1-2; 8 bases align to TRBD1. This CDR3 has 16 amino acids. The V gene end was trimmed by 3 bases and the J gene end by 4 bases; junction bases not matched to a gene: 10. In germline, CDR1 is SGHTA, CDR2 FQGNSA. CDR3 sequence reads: CASSLSQGAQIYGYTF. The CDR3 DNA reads TGTGCCAGCAGCTTGTCCCAGGGGGCGCAGATCTATGGCTACACCTTC. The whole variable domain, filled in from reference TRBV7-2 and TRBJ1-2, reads GAGVSQSPSNKVTEKGKDVELRCDPISGHTALYWYRQSLGQGLEFLIYFQGNSAPDKSGLPSDRFSAERTGGSVSTLTIQRTQQEDSAVYLCASSLSQGAQIYGYTFGSGTRLTVV.

The CDR3 protein is CASSYAGTGVNEQFF. DNA of the CDR3: TGTGCCAGCAGCTATGCCGGGACAGGGGTCAATGAGCAGTTCTTC. The genes are TRBV5-5 and TRBJ2-1; 10 bases match TRBD1. The CDR3 totals 15 residues. From germline, CDR1 is SGHKS and CDR2 YYEKEE (reference sequence). With 3 bases clipped from V and 6 bases from J, the junction kept 6 bases outside the gene matches.

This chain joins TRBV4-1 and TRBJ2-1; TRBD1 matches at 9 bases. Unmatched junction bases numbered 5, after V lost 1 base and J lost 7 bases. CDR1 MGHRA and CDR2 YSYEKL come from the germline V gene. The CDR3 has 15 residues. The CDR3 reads CASSQGTGDTNEQFF. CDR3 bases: TGCGCCAGCAGCCAAGGGACAGGGGACACGAATGAGCAGTTCTTC.

The CDR3 sequence: CASSSWTVYEQYF. The CDR3 nucleotides read TGTGCCAGCAGCTCCTGGACTGTATACGAGCAGTACTTC. The chain is built from TRBV7-8 and TRBJ2-7; TRBD2 is a possible D gene (5 bases). Per the germline V gene, CDR1 is SGHVS and CDR2 is FQNEAQ. V was shortened by 4 bases and J by 4 bases, with 11 bases between the two germline ends. CDR3 length: 13 residues.

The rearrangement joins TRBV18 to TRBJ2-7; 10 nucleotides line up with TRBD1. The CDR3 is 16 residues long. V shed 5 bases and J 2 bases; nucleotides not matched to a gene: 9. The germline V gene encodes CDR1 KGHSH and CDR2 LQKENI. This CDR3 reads CASSSDRDRGTYEQYF. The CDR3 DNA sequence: TGTGCCAGCTCATCCGACCGGGACAGGGGAACCTACGAGCAGTACTTC.

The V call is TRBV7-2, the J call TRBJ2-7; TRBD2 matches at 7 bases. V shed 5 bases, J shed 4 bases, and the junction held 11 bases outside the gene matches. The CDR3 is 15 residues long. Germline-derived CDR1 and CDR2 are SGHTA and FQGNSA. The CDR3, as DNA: TGTGCCAGCAGCCCGCGGGAGATTCTTATATACGAGCAGTACTTC. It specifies CASSPREILIYEQYF.

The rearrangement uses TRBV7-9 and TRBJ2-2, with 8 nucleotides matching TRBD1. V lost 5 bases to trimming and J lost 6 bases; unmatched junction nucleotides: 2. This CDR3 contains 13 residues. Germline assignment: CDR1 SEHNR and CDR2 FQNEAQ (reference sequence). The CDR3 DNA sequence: TGTGCCAGCAGCCAGACAGGGGCCGGGGAGCTGTTTTTT. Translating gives CASSQTGAGELFF. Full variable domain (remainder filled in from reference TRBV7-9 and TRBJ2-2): DTGVSQNPRHKITKRGQNVTFRCDPISEHNRLYWYRQTLGQGPEFLTYFQNEAQLEKSRLLSDRFSAERPKGSFSTLEIQRTEQGDSAMYLCASSQTGAGELFFGEGSRLTVL.

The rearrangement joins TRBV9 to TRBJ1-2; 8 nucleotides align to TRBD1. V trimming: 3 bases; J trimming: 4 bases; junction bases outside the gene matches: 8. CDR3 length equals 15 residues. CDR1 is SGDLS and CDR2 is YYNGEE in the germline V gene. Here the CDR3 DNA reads TGTGCCAGCAGCGCGCGGACAGGGTCGGTCTATGGCTACACCTTC. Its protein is CASSARTGSVYGYTF.

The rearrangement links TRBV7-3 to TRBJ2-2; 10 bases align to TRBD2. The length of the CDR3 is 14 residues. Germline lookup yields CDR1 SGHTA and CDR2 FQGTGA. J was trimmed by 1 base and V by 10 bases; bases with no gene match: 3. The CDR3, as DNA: TGTGCCACTGGACTAGCGGTGAACACCGGGGAGCTGTTTTTT. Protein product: CATGLAVNTGELFF.

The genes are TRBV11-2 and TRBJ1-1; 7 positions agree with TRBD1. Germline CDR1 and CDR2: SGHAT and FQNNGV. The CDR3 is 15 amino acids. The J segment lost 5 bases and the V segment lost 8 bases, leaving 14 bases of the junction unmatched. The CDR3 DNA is TGTGCCAGCCGGAGACCAGGGGGTAGGGAGACTGAAGCTTTCTTT. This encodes CASRRPGGRETEAFF.

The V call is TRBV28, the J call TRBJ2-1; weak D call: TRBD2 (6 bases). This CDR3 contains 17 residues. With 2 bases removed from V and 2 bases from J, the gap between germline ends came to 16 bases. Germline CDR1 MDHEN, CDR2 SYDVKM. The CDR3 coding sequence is TGTGCCAGCAGTTTACCTGGGGCAGGGAGGACCTACAATGAGCAGTTCTTC. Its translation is CASSLPGAGRTYNEQFF.

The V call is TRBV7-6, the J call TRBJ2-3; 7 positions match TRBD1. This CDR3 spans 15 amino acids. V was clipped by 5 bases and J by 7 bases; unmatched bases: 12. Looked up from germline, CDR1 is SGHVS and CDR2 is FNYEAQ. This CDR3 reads CASSPGGLGRYTQYF. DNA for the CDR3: TGTGCCAGCAGCCCAGGGGGATTGGGACGGTATACGCAGTATTTT.